This T cell receptor beta chain was captured by sequencing in a study of Graves' ophthalmopathy and Graves' hyperthyroidism. The study amplified TCR beta CDR3 regions using RNA transcripts. The workflow started with a first-round RT-PCR run with HTBI primers and then moved on to a second-round multiplex PCR. TCRdb called the multiplex PCR reads again in MiXCR, with one record for every CDR3 protein. The data contain 300,000 to 500,000 distinct CDR3 sequences, just over 15% of them seen just once; the ten biggest clones take up approximately 7%. A few counts support this clonotype. The CDR3 is 15 amino acids. Germline values: CDR1 KGHSH, CDR2 LQKENI. J lost 4 bases, V lost 2 bases, and 2 bases had no gene match.

The V call is TRBV18, the J call TRBJ2-2, with TRBD1 identical over 9 bases. This TCR was sampled from a woman younger than 30 with stable Graves' hyperthyroidism. The sequencing input was peripheral blood. CDR3 bases: TGTGCCAGCTCACCAACAGGGGGCATCACCGGGGAGCTGTTTTTT. It yields the protein CASSPTGGITGELFF.